This T cell receptor beta chain comes out of a study of blood T cells in healthy people across ages. Overall study context: Capture by template switching was about one barcoded beta molecule per two T cells.

This clonotype has only a few counts. Together with a sample-barcoded 5' primer, a J-beta primer mix was included in a second PCR lasting about 6 to 12 cycles. Each of the cDNA molecules was tagged by a template-switch adaptor with 12 random nucleotides. No fewer than 2.5 million CDR3-containing paired-end reads came from each sample. TCRdb re-called the 5' RACE reads through MiXCR, storing one row per CDR3 protein. The table includes about 1.1 million distinct CDR3 sequences, 35% to 40% detected once. CDR3 length: 17 residues. Between the trimmed V and J ends, which lost 1 base and 5 bases, there was a span of 19 bases. Germline V gene data show CDR1 as LGHNA and CDR2 as YSLEER.

The material sequenced was blood. The sequence came from a man between 18 and 29 years old in good health. V and J are TRBV4-3 and TRBJ2-3; no firm D call. The CDR3 sequence is CASSQAAVLPSKDTQYF. Here the CDR3 DNA reads TGCGCCAGCAGCCAAGCGGCTGTGCTACCGTCCAAAGATACGCAGTATTTT.